These 21 T cell receptor beta chains were sequenced from one sample in a study of chronic HIV infection and antiretroviral therapy. TCRdb used MiXCR to reprocess the 5' RACE reads, holding one entry per CDR3 protein. The sample shows some 37,000 distinct CDR3 sequences, roughly 7.6% of them seen only once. Sequenced: peripheral blood. Receptors were obtained from an adult who had HIV and had not received antiretroviral therapy, or was an uninfected healthy control (not recorded which).

The chain links TRBV28 to TRBJ2-1; D remains ambiguous. Germline V CDR1 and CDR2: MDHEN, SYDVKM. The CDR3 is 13 amino acids. With 4 bases removed from V and 16 bases from J, the gap between germline ends came to 20 bases. CDR3 region: CASSYLSNPRVFF. DNA for the CDR3: TGTGCCAGCAGTTACCTTTCGAACCCCCGAGTTTTCTTC.

This clonotype was counted many times. The genes are TRBV29-1 and TRBJ2-3, with a tentative D call TRBD1 (5 bases). The germline V gene encodes CDR1 SQVTM and CDR2 ANQGSEA. The ends were cut back, 0 bases at V and 1 base at J, with 8 bases in the middle. CDR3 length: 14 residues. The CDR3 sequence: CSVEEEGGTDTQYF. CDR3 nucleotide sequence: TGCAGCGTTGAAGAGGAAGGGGGCACAGATACGCAGTATTTT.

This clonotype was found a few times. The rearrangement uses TRBV18 and TRBJ1-1; the match to TRBD1 covers 7 bases. V trimming: 2 bases; J trimming: 4 bases; junction bases outside the gene matches: 10. Germline loops: CDR1 KGHSH, CDR2 LQKENI. The CDR3 has 16 residues. The CDR3: CASSPREGARGTEAFF. The CDR3 coding sequence is TGTGCCAGCTCACCAAGGGAGGGGGCGCGCGGCACTGAAGCTTTCTTT.

In its sample, this clonotype was seen a few times. This chain joins TRBV28 and TRBJ2-1; D is undetermined. Germline lookup yields CDR1 MDHEN and CDR2 SYDVKM. The CDR3 length is 12 residues. V was shortened by 0 bases and J by 6 bases, with 3 bases between the two germline ends. CDR3 amino acids: CASSLWGNEQFF. CDR3 in DNA: TGTGCCAGCAGTTTATGGGGCAATGAGCAGTTCTTC. The full variable domain, in which reference TRBV28 and TRBJ2-1 provide the parts outside the CDR3, is DVKVTQSSRYLVKRTGEKVFLECVQDMDHENMFWYRQDPGLGLRLIYFSYDVKMKEKGDIPEGYSVSREKKERFSLILESASTNQTSMYLCASSLWGNEQFFGPGTRLTVL.

This clonotype was seen only a few times. This chain links TRBV20-1 with TRBJ2-4; 13 bases are a match to TRBD2. The trim removed 5 bases at V and 3 bases at J, leaving 1 base unmatched. Germline loops: CDR1 DFQATT, CDR2 SNEGSKA (reference sequence). This CDR3 spans 14 amino acids. The CDR3 nucleotides are TGCAGTGCTGGACTAGCGGGAGACAAAAACATTCAGTACTTC. It translates to CSAGLAGDKNIQYF.

V and J are TRBV28 and TRBJ2-5; 7 bases are shared with TRBD2. This CDR3 region has 15 residues. Germline assignment: CDR1 MDHEN and CDR2 SYDVKM. Unmatched junction bases numbered 10, after V lost 7 bases and J lost 2 bases. The CDR3 spells CASKGLPSLQETQYF. In DNA form, the CDR3 reads TGTGCCAGCAAGGGACTACCGAGCCTACAAGAGACCCAGTACTTC.

This clonotype turned up a few times. The chain joins TRBV6-2 or TRBV6-3 to TRBJ2-1, with a possible D match to TRBD1 (6 bases). The CDR3 runs to 11 residues. Germline V gives CDR1 MNHEY, CDR2 SVGEGT. Trimming removed 2 bases from V and 15 bases from J, with 11 bases in between. The CDR3 loop is CASSYRDIWFF. CDR3 coding DNA: TGTGCCAGCAGTTACCGGGACATTTGGTTCTTC.

This clonotype was seen repeatedly, ten times or more. This chain links TRBV7-9 with TRBJ1-1, with D unresolved. This CDR3 comprises 13 residues. V lost 8 bases and J lost 1, with 11 bases in between. Per germline, CDR1 SEHNR and CDR2 FQNEAQ (reference sequence). The CDR3 region is CASLDTPNTEAFF. The CDR3 DNA sequence: TGTGCCAGCCTTGACACGCCGAACACTGAAGCTTTCTTT.

This clonotype was detected ten times or more. An end of the junction does not agree with germline; a read error may underlie this. The V and J genes are TRBV15 and TRBJ2-1; 8 bases map to TRBD2. Germline CDR1 LNHNV, CDR2 YYDKDF (reference sequence). The CDR3 runs to 15 residues. CDR3 sequence: CATSRERLALNEQFF. CDR3 DNA: TGTGCCACCAGCCGAGAACGACTAGCGTTAAATGAGCAGTTCTTC.

This clonotype was seen only a few times. V gene TRBV7-9 combines with J gene TRBJ2-3, with a weak D call TRBD1 (6 bases). The CDR3 is made up of 15 amino acids. Germline V gene sequence: CDR1 SEHNR, CDR2 FQNEAQ (reference sequence). V shed 1 base and J shed 5 bases, with 13 bases lying between them. CDR3 in DNA: TGTGCCAGCAGCTTAGGACAGGTTCCAATAGATACGCAGTATTTT. Protein sequence: CASSLGQVPIDTQYF.

J is TRBJ1-2 and V is TRBV2, with TRBD1 identical over 7 bases. The CDR3 totals 15 residues. Germline assignment: CDR1 SNHLY and CDR2 FYNNEI. V lost 8 bases to trimming and J lost 5 bases; unmatched junction nucleotides: 14. The CDR3 DNA reads TGTGCCAGCCATATCACCCGACAGGGAGGTTATGGCTACACCTTC. This encodes CASHITRQGGYGYTF.

The chain combines TRBV20-1 with TRBJ1-1, with TRBD1 matching 7 bases. V was clipped by 2 bases and J by 6 bases; unmatched bases: 12. The germline CDR1 and CDR2 sequences are DFQATT and SNEGSKA (reference sequence). The CDR3 has 15 amino acids. CDR3 protein: CSARIPTGTLAEAFF. In DNA, the CDR3 is TGCAGTGCTAGAATACCGACAGGGACGTTGGCTGAAGCTTTCTTT.

This clonotype came up many times. The chain is built from TRBV4-1 and TRBJ2-3; a weak D match, TRBD2 (6 bases). The CDR3 runs to 16 residues. The ends were cut back, 1 base at V and 5 bases at J, with 16 bases in the middle. Germline CDR1 and CDR2: MGHRA and YSYEKL. CDR3 loop: CASSQVLAGREDTQYF. CDR3 nucleotides: TGCGCCAGCAGCCAAGTACTAGCAGGGCGGGAAGATACGCAGTATTTT.

With respect to this clonotype: Here the CDR3 omits its conserved ending phenylalanine or tryptophan, so a read error is the likely source. V gene TRBV6-2 or TRBV6-3 combines with J gene TRBJ2-7; D gene uncertain. Germline lookup yields CDR1 MNHEY and CDR2 SVGEGT. V was trimmed by 7 bases and J by 3 bases, leaving 10 bases between them. The CDR3 consists of 12 residues. DNA for the CDR3: TGTGCCAGCAAAGGAACCCACTACGAGCAGTACCTC. It specifies CASKGTHYEQYL.

The sample holds many counts of this clonotype. V gene TRBV29-1 combines with J gene TRBJ2-3, with D possibly being TRBD2 (5 bases). Germline values: CDR1 SQVTM, CDR2 ANQGSEA. The ends were cut back, 5 bases at V and 1 base at J, with 13 bases in the middle. The CDR3 runs 14 residues. The CDR3 DNA reads TGCAGCGTTCCCACTAGGACGCGCACAGATACGCAGTATTTT. Translating it yields CSVPTRTRTDTQYF.

This clonotype appeared many times. The V gene is TRBV28, the J gene TRBJ1-2; maybe TRBD1 (6 bases). The CDR3 is made up of 13 amino acids. Trimming pared 3 bases from V and 4 bases from J, leaving 9 bases between. Germline lookup yields CDR1 MDHEN and CDR2 SYDVKM. CDR3 residues: CASSFGQSYGYTF. The CDR3 DNA follows: TGTGCCAGCAGTTTCGGACAGTCCTATGGCTACACCTTC.

This clonotype was found many times. The chain employs TRBV28 and TRBJ2-7; D might be TRBD2 (6 bases). V was shortened by 5 bases and J by 4 bases, with 18 bases between the two germline ends. Germline-derived CDR1 and CDR2 are MDHEN and SYDVKM. The CDR3 is 15 residues long. This CDR3 is CASSAIAARGYEQYF. The CDR3 region has the DNA TGTGCCAGCAGTGCCATAGCGGCTCGAGGATACGAGCAGTACTTC.

This clonotype has a handful of counts. The V call is TRBV2, the J call TRBJ2-3, with TRBD1 matching over 8 bases. V dropped 8 bases and J dropped 1; count of bases not matched to a gene: 5. Looked up from germline, CDR1 is SNHLY and CDR2 is FYNNEI. The length of the CDR3 is 14 residues. CDR3 sequence (DNA): TGTGCCAGCGAGGAGGACAGGGGCACAGATACGCAGTATTTT. Amino acid sequence: CASEEDRGTDTQYF.

This clonotype came up many times. The chain couples TRBV20-1 to TRBJ2-3, with 10 nucleotides matching TRBD2. Germline CDR1 and CDR2: DFQATT and SNEGSKA (reference sequence). With V trimmed by 0 bases and J by 0 bases, 3 bases remained unmatched. There are 16 residues in the CDR3. In nucleotides, the CDR3 is TGCAGTGCTAGAGAGGGACTAGCGACTAGCACAGATACGCAGTATTTT. It codes for CSAREGLATSTDTQYF.

V gene TRBV24-1 combines with J gene TRBJ2-1; 8 positions match TRBD2. Germline CDR1 is KGHDR and CDR2 is SFDVKD. Losses at the gene ends were 4 bases for V and 10 bases for J; bases not matched to a gene: 11. The CDR3 runs to 15 residues. Here the CDR3 reads CATSEPGLAGSEQFF. Written as DNA, the CDR3 is TGTGCCACCAGTGAACCAGGACTAGCAGGATCCGAGCAGTTCTTC.

This clonotype was counted at least ten times. V gene TRBV29-1 combines with J gene TRBJ2-5; TRBD1 aligns across 7 bases. CDR1 and CDR2 (germline): SQVTM, ANQGSEA. There are 13 residues in the CDR3. The junction had 6 bases not matched to a gene; V was cut back by 4 bases and J by 4 bases. As DNA, the CDR3 is TGCAGCGTTGTACCAGGGGGATTAGAGACCCAGTACTTC. Translating gives CSVVPGGLETQYF.